These 17 T cell receptor beta chains originate from one sample sequenced in a study of cytomegalovirus exposure and HLA in healthy donors. Sequencing used immunoSEQ multiplex PCR; TCRdb keeps in-frame clones, though not all of them. The table lists 55,000 to 80,000 clones, more than 85% of them singletons, with 6% to 8.5% in the top ten. The sequencing input was PBMCs. The receptor source for this set is a woman under 30 in good health and CMV-seropositive.

Written as DNA, the CDR3 is TGTGCCAGTAGTATACGCACCGGGGAGCTGTTTTTT. Residues: CASSIRTGELFF. The V and J genes are TRBV19 and TRBJ2-2; D uncertain. Germline CDR1 and CDR2: LNHDA and SQIVND (reference sequence). The CDR3 totals 12 residues. V was trimmed by 2 bases and J by 4 bases, leaving 2 bases between them.

V is TRBV28 and J is TRBJ1-4, with TRBD1 matching 9 bases. The CDR3 is 16 residues long. Trimming at V came to 2 bases and at J to 8 bases, leaving 9 bases not matched to a gene. Looked up from germline, CDR1 is MDHEN and CDR2 is SYDVKM. Here the CDR3 reads CASSLRPGQGGEKLFF. CDR3 nucleotides: TGTGCCAGCAGTTTACGTCCGGGACAGGGAGGGGAAAAACTGTTTTTT. Full variable domain (rest looked up from reference TRBV28 and TRBJ1-4): DVKVTQSSRYLVKRTGEKVFLECVQDMDHENMFWYRQDPGLGLRLIYFSYDVKMKEKGDIPEGYSVSREKKERFSLILESASTNQTSMYLCASSLRPGQGGEKLFFGSGTQLSVL.

V is TRBV28 and J is TRBJ1-2, with 8 bases fitting TRBD1. The germline gives CDR1 MDHEN, CDR2 SYDVKM. The CDR3 has 12 amino acids. V gave up 8 bases and J gave up 3 bases; unmatched junction bases: 2. The CDR3 DNA follows: TGTGCCAGCGGACAGGGACACTATGGCTACACCTTC. This translates into CASGQGHYGYTF.

The chain joins TRBV2 to TRBJ1-6, with 8 bases aligning to TRBD1. The CDR3 consists of 15 residues. Germline loops: CDR1 SNHLY, CDR2 FYNNEI. V shed 3 bases and J 9 bases; nucleotides not matched to a gene: 7. CDR3 region: CASSEGRQGISPLHF. Written as DNA, the CDR3 is TGTGCCAGCAGTGAGGGTAGACAGGGGATTTCACCCCTCCACTTT.

The chain couples TRBV28 to TRBJ2-1; D might be TRBD2 (5 bases). This CDR3 is 18 amino acids long. CDR1 and CDR2 from the germline V gene are MDHEN and SYDVKM. Between the trimmed V and J ends, which lost 1 base and 6 bases, there was a span of 22 bases. For the CDR3, the DNA is TGTGCCAGCAGTTTATCGTTCCGGACTGCTACACGTGGCAATGAGCAGTTCTTC. This sequence encodes CASSLSFRTATRGNEQFF.

This chain connects TRBV9 to TRBJ1-5; the match to TRBD1 covers 8 bases. The CDR3 covers 14 residues. V dropped 2 bases and J dropped 7; count of bases not matched to a gene: 5. From germline, CDR1 is SGDLS and CDR2 YYNGEE. The CDR3 DNA follows: TGTGCCAGCAGCGTGACAGGGGACCGACAGCCCCAGCATTTT. Translating it yields CASSVTGDRQPQHF. The full variable domain, in which reference TRBV9 and TRBJ1-5 provide the parts outside the CDR3, is DSGVTQTPKHLITATGQRVTLRCSPRSGDLSVYWYQQSLDQGLQFLIQYYNGEERAKGNILERFSAQQFPDLHSELNLSSLELGDSALYFCASSVTGDRQPQHFGDGTRLSIL.

This clone was seen once. The V call is TRBV27, the J call TRBJ1-5; D possibly corresponds to TRBD1 (6 bases). Germline V gene lookup returns CDR1 MNHEY and CDR2 SMNVEV (reference sequence). Trimming pared 1 base from V and 9 bases from J, leaving 19 bases between. The CDR3 is 16 residues long. The CDR3 bases are TGTGCCAGCAGTTTATGGCCCCCACAGGGTGGTAGGCCCCAGCATTTT. Its translation: CASSLWPPQGGRPQHF.

This chain uses TRBV6-1 with TRBJ2-7, with TRBD2 matching over 7 bases. The CDR3 covers 14 residues. J lost 0 bases, V lost 10 bases, and 9 bases had no gene match. CDR1 and CDR2 from the germline V gene are MNHNS and SASEGT. CDR3 nucleotides: TGTGCCATCGGGGGAGGGGCAGGCTCCTACGAGCAGTACTTC. Amino acid sequence: CAIGGGAGSYEQYF.

This chain connects TRBV27 to TRBJ1-2; D may be TRBD1 (5 bases). The V end was cut by 3 bases, the J end by 8 bases, with 13 bases between. Germline V gene data show CDR1 as MNHEY and CDR2 as SMNVEV (reference sequence). The CDR3 covers 13 residues. The CDR3 nucleotides are TGTGCCAGCAGTTTCGTGGGGTCAGGGGGCTACACCTTC. This encodes CASSFVGSGGYTF.

The V call is TRBV19, the J call TRBJ1-5; 7 bases line up with TRBD1. Germline trimming cut 7 bases from V and 6 bases from J; bases unmatched to any gene: 12. Looked up from germline, CDR1 is LNHDA and CDR2 is SQIVND (reference sequence). The CDR3 runs 15 residues. CDR3 sequence: CASTPDRVGGQPQHF. The CDR3 nucleotides are TGTGCCAGTACTCCCGACAGGGTAGGGGGTCAGCCCCAGCATTTT.

The chain uses TRBV11-1 and TRBJ2-1; no definite D call. Germline V gene lookup returns CDR1 SGHAT and CDR2 FQDESV (reference sequence). Trimming removed 2 bases from V and 6 bases from J, with 14 bases in between. The CDR3 length is 15 residues. The chain's CDR3 is CASSLSTARANEQFF. CDR3 in DNA: TGTGCCAGCAGCTTAAGTACCGCCCGAGCCAATGAGCAGTTCTTC. Together with reference TRBV11-1 and TRBJ2-1, the CDR3 gives the full variable domain: EAEVAQSPRYKITEKSQAVAFWCDPISGHATLYWYRQILGQGPELLVQFQDESVVDDSQLPKDRFSAERLKGVDSTLKIQPAELGDSAMYLCASSLSTARANEQFFGPGTRLTVL.

The rearrangement joins TRBV28 to TRBJ1-1, with D perhaps TRBD1 (6 bases). Deletions cut 1 base from V and 1 base from J, with 10 bases between. CDR3 length: 15 residues. Germline V gene lookup returns CDR1 MDHEN and CDR2 SYDVKM. The chain's CDR3 is CASSLYRARNTEAFF. DNA for the CDR3: TGTGCCAGCAGTTTATACAGGGCTAGGAACACTGAAGCTTTCTTT. Using reference TRBV28 and TRBJ1-1 for the parts outside the CDR3, the full variable domain is DVKVTQSSRYLVKRTGEKVFLECVQDMDHENMFWYRQDPGLGLRLIYFSYDVKMKEKGDIPEGYSVSREKKERFSLILESASTNQTSMYLCASSLYRARNTEAFFGQGTRLTVV.

This chain connects TRBV18 to TRBJ1-5, with 7 bases aligning to TRBD1. Trimming at V came to 3 bases and at J to 0 bases, leaving 14 bases not matched to a gene. In germline, CDR1 is KGHSH, CDR2 LQKENI. The CDR3 runs 19 residues. The CDR3 region has the DNA TGTGCCAGCTCACCGTCAGCATTATGGGACAGAAGTAGCAATCAGCCCCAGCATTTT. Translating it yields CASSPSALWDRSSNQPQHF.

V and J are TRBV30 and TRBJ1-4, with 7 bases matching TRBD1. In germline, CDR1 is GTSNPN, CDR2 SVGIG (reference sequence). The CDR3 is made up of 15 amino acids. J lost 8 bases, V lost 2 bases, and 11 bases had no gene match. As DNA, the CDR3 is TGTGCCTGGAGTCATAGACAGGGAACATGGGAAAAACTGTTTTTT. Translation: CAWSHRQGTWEKLFF. Looking up the rest from reference TRBV30 and TRBJ1-4 gives the full variable domain: SQTIHQWPATLVQPVGSPLSLECTVEGTSNPNLYWYRQAAGRGLQLLFYSVGIGQISSEVPQNLSASRPQDRQFILSSKKLLLSDSGFYLCAWSHRQGTWEKLFFGSGTQLSVL.

The chain recombines TRBV7-6 with TRBJ1-5, with D possibly being TRBD1 (5 bases). Germline CDR1 and CDR2: SGHVS and FNYEAQ. Trimming took off 5 bases at V and 11 bases at J, with 13 bases between the two ends. This CDR3 is built from 12 residues. CDR3 sequence reads: CASSTRTGSQHF. CDR3 DNA: TGTGCCAGCAGCACCAGAACAGGTTCCCAGCATTTT.

The chain links TRBV5-6 to TRBJ2-5; perhaps TRBD1 as D (7 bases). The DNA end is more similar to TRBJ2-7, so the J call may be wrong. Per the germline V gene, CDR1 is SGHDT and CDR2 is YYEEEE. CDR3 length: 16 residues. CDR3 nucleotide sequence: TGTGCCAGCAGCCCCGAAGGTCGGCAGGGGGGCTACGAGCAGTACTTC. Protein: CASSPEGRQGGYEQYF.

The J gene is TRBJ1-6, the V gene TRBV4-1, with D perhaps matching TRBD1 (5 bases). The CDR3 contains 14 residues. Trimming removed 0 bases from V and 10 bases from J, with 10 bases in between. CDR1 is MGHRA and CDR2 is YSYEKL in the germline V gene. CDR3 nucleotides: TGCGCCAGCAGCCAAGAGGGGGGAGGGTCACCCCTCCACTTT. As protein: CASSQEGGGSPLHF.